The 30 T cell receptor beta chains below come from one sample, sequenced in a study of regulatory T cells in long-lasting Graves disease (dated by TCRdb to the early 2020s). This specimen's time point label, interpreted: persistent/refractory GD, antithyroid drugs over 5 years with positive TRAb. For both TCR sequencing and RNA sequencing, RNA was extracted from PBMCs in TRIzol. The library was built by means of multiplex PCR. Sequencing was carried out with an Illumina HiSeq 4000. iRepertoire HTBI primers and Arm-PCR amplification of CDR3 regions were used to construct TCR beta libraries. The public reads were reprocessed in TCRdb via fastp at Q25 and MiXCR, keeping in-frame beta chains. Every entry covers one CDR3 protein and lists the most common genes and DNA from its rows. The table for this sample lists about 310,000 distinct CDR3 sequences; 22% of them were counted only once. The ten largest make up just over 55% of the sample.

The sample here was peripheral blood mononuclear cells (PBMCs), taken when the disease was refractory, from a patient treated with antithyroid drugs. Receptor source: a female donor with Graves disease.

This clonotype was seen ten or more times. The V and J genes are TRBV28 and TRBJ1-1; D not resolved. The CDR3 totals 14 residues. The germline V gene has CDR1 MDHEN and CDR2 SYDVKM. Between the trimmed V and J ends, which lost 2 bases and 1 base, there was a span of 8 bases. CDR3 residues: CASSLHSTNTEAFF. As DNA, the CDR3 is TGTGCCAGCAGTTTACATTCCACGAACACTGAAGCTTTCTTT.

This clonotype was found once. The chain employs TRBV28 and TRBJ2-7, with 11 bases that match TRBD2. Germline loops: CDR1 MDHEN, CDR2 SYDVKM. This CDR3 comprises 19 residues. J lost 4 bases, V lost 4 bases, and 18 bases had no gene match. In DNA, the CDR3 is TGTGCCAGCAGTTCTTCAGGGGTAGCGGGAGGGCCCTCGGTATACGAGCAGTACTTC. Translation gives CASSSSGVAGGPSVYEQYF.

This clonotype was picked up a small number of times. The chain couples TRBV5-1 to TRBJ1-1, with D hard to call. V lost 3 bases, J lost 1 base, and 7 bases lay in between. The germline V gene encodes CDR1 SGHRS and CDR2 YFSETQ. This CDR3 is built from 13 residues. The CDR3 DNA is TGCGCCAGCAGCTCTGACCAGAACACTGAAGCTTTCTTT. The encoded protein is CASSSDQNTEAFF.

A few counts support this clonotype. This rearrangement joins TRBV11-2 to TRBJ2-7, with 9 bases fitting TRBD2. The V segment lost 5 bases and the J segment 5 bases; nucleotides outside the gene matches: 7. CDR3 length equals 14 residues. The germline CDR1 and CDR2 sequences are SGHAT and FQNNGV. CDR3 region: CASSPRVAGDEQYF. The CDR3 DNA reads as TGTGCCAGCAGCCCGAGGGTAGCGGGAGACGAGCAGTACTTC.

This clonotype was found a few times. The genes are TRBV7-2 and TRBJ1-5; no definite D call. Germline CDR1 SGHTA, CDR2 FQGNSA. CDR3 size: 13 residues. The V end lost 2 bases, the J end lost 6 bases, and 8 bases lay between the germline ends. CDR3 DNA sequence: TGTGCCAGCAGCTTAAGGCTGGCTCAGCCCCAGCATTTT. Residues: CASSLRLAQPQHF.

This clonotype occurred a few times. The genes are TRBV19 and TRBJ2-5; D assignment may be TRBD1 or TRBD2 (5 bases each). V shed 6 bases and J shed 4 bases, with 12 bases lying between them. This CDR3 has 13 amino acids. CDR1 and CDR2 (germline): LNHDA, SQIVND (reference sequence). CDR3 nucleotide sequence: TGTGCCAGTAGCGACAGCGGAGGAGAGACCCAGTACTTC. This sequence encodes CASSDSGGETQYF. Full variable domain (rest looked up from reference TRBV19 and TRBJ2-5): DGGITQSPKYLFRKEGQNVTLSCEQNLNHDAMYWYRQDPGQGLRLIYYSQIVNDFQKGDIAEGYSVSREKKESFPLTVTSAQKNPTAFYLCASSDSGGETQYFGPGTRLLVL.

Only a few counts were recorded for this clonotype. The V gene is TRBV6-5, the J gene TRBJ1-5; D uncertain. The length of the CDR3 is 15 residues. CDR1 and CDR2 from the germline V gene are MNHEY and SVGAGI. V was trimmed by 3 bases and J by 4 bases, leaving 13 bases between them. Written as DNA, the CDR3 is TGTGCCAGCAGTTATCTCGGCGCCCAAAATCAGCCCCAGCATTTT. Its protein is CASSYLGAQNQPQHF.

The chain is built from TRBV28 and TRBJ2-7; a possible D gene is TRBD1 (6 bases). V was shortened by 5 bases and J by 10 bases, with 15 bases between the two germline ends. The CDR3 contains 12 residues. Germline-derived CDR1 and CDR2 are MDHEN and SYDVKM. DNA of the CDR3: TGTGCCAGCAGTCTAACAGGGTGGGCCCAGTACTTC. As protein: CASSLTGWAQYF.

V is TRBV10-3 and J is TRBJ1-5; maybe TRBD1 (6 bases). With 6 bases removed from V and 7 bases from J, the gap between germline ends came to 19 bases. This CDR3 contains 15 residues. Germline V gives CDR1 ENHRY, CDR2 SYGVKD. The CDR3: CAISPQGPLAQPQHF. For the CDR3, the DNA is TGTGCCATCAGCCCCCAGGGGCCACTCGCCCAGCCCCAGCATTTT.

V and J are TRBV19 and TRBJ1-5; D might be TRBD1 (5 bases). The CDR3 has 16 amino acids. Trimming stripped 10 bases from V and 2 bases from J, with 21 bases between. Germline CDR1 reads LNHDA; CDR2 reads SQIVND (reference sequence). The CDR3 here is CATNMGGPTGNQPQHF. The CDR3 DNA reads as TGTGCCACCAATATGGGGGGACCTACTGGCAATCAGCCCCAGCATTTT. Full variable domain (missing parts from reference TRBV19 and TRBJ1-5): DGGITQSPKYLFRKEGQNVTLSCEQNLNHDAMYWYRQDPGQGLRLIYYSQIVNDFQKGDIAEGYSVSREKKESFPLTVTSAQKNPTAFYLCATNMGGPTGNQPQHFGDGTRLSIL.

The CDR3 sequence is CASSPSGTYVGYTF. CDR3 DNA: TGTGCCAGTAGTCCATCCGGGACGTACGTGGGCTACACCTTC. The chain carries TRBV19 and TRBJ1-2, with a tentative D call TRBD1 (5 bases). Germline CDR1 LNHDA, CDR2 SQIVND (reference sequence). CDR3 length: 14 amino acids. V was clipped by 5 bases and J by 8 bases, with 18 bases between them.

This clonotype was seen at least ten times. This sequence joins TRBV11-2 and TRBJ2-5; TRBD1 matches at 7 bases. This CDR3 is 11 amino acids long. Germline CDR1 is SGHAT and CDR2 is FQNNGV. Trimming took 8 bases from V and 5 from J; bases not matched to a gene: 2. CDR3 sequence (DNA): TGTGCCAGCGGACAGGAGGAGACCCAGTACTTC. This encodes CASGQEETQYF.

The rearrangement joins TRBV2 to TRBJ2-1; D may correspond to TRBD1 or TRBD2 (7 bases each). This CDR3 contains 16 residues. V lost 8 bases and J lost 8, with 25 bases in between. Looked up from germline, CDR1 is SNHLY and CDR2 is FYNNEI. CDR3 DNA sequence: TGTGCCAGCGGGGAGGGGGCCACCCGACGCCTGGATGAGCAGTTCTTC. Translating gives CASGEGATRRLDEQFF.

This chain links TRBV4-1 with TRBJ2-7, with unresolved D. Trimming pared 1 base from V and 5 bases from J, leaving 15 bases between. Germline-derived CDR1 and CDR2 are MGHRA and YSYEKL. The length of the CDR3 is 15 residues. DNA for the CDR3: TGCGCCAGCAGCCAAGGGAGCGACCCTCTCCACGAGCAGTACTTC. Translation gives CASSQGSDPLHEQYF.

V and J are TRBV6-5 and TRBJ1-1, with D uncertain. The length of the CDR3 is 16 residues. The germline V gene has CDR1 MNHEY and CDR2 SVGAGI. V lost 0 bases and J 6 bases, leaving 17 bases between the germline ends. The CDR3 DNA is TGTGCCAGCAGTTACTCGATAAAAGGGAAGAGGGCTGAAGCTTTCTTT. This encodes CASSYSIKGKRAEAFF.

The chain has TRBV5-1 and TRBJ1-6; D ambiguous. Trimming stripped 0 bases from V and 8 bases from J, with 12 bases between. The CDR3 loop spans 15 amino acids. Looked up from germline, CDR1 is SGHRS and CDR2 is YFSETQ. CDR3 sequence reads: CASSLEGRGYSPLHF. The CDR3 bases are TGCGCCAGCAGCTTGGAAGGCAGAGGGTATTCACCCCTCCACTTT. Combining the CDR3 with reference TRBV5-1 and TRBJ1-6 gives the whole variable domain KAGVTQTPRYLIKTRGQQVTLSCSPISGHRSVSWYQQTPGQGLQFLFEYFSETQRNKGNFPGRFSGRQFSNSRSEMNVSTLELGDSALYLCASSLEGRGYSPLHFGNGTRLTVT.

The chain joins TRBV6-2 or TRBV6-3 to TRBJ2-2, with 9 nucleotides matching TRBD2. V shed 3 bases, J shed 3 bases, and the junction held 5 bases outside the gene matches. CDR3 length: 16 residues. Looked up from germline, CDR1 is MNHEY and CDR2 is SVGEGT. CDR3 coding DNA: TGTGCCAGCAGTTATCAGGCTAGCGGGGACACCGGGGAGCTGTTTTTT. This gives the protein CASSYQASGDTGELFF.

In its sample, this clonotype was seen many times. This sequence joins TRBV20-1 and TRBJ2-7; the D gene is possibly TRBD2 (5 bases). The CDR3 totals 13 residues. V lost 1 base, J lost 1 base, and 8 bases lay in between. The germline V gene has CDR1 DFQATT and CDR2 SNEGSKA (reference sequence). The CDR3 reads CSARVAGSYEQYF. The CDR3 DNA reads TGCAGTGCTAGAGTTGCGGGTTCCTACGAGCAGTACTTC.

The rearrangement joins TRBV5-5 to TRBJ2-1; TRBD1 matches 8 bases. Germline-derived CDR1 and CDR2 are SGHKS and YYEKEE (reference sequence). The CDR3 totals 16 residues. V was pared by 3 bases and J by 5 bases, with 10 bases of the junction left unmatched. DNA for the CDR3: TGTGCCAGCAGCTCCCCAGACAGGGGATGGGACAATGAGCAGTTCTTC. Its translation is CASSSPDRGWDNEQFF.

In this sample, this clonotype turned up a few times. The junction does not match germline at one end; this may be a read error. In nucleotides, the CDR3 is TGTGCCAGCAGGCCTGGGACTAGCGGAACCTCGGCCAAAGACATTCAGTACTTC. It codes for CASRPGTSGTSAKDIQYF. The chain employs TRBV12-3 or TRBV12-4 and TRBJ2-4; 11 bases map to TRBD2. The CDR3 consists of 18 residues.

This clonotype was recorded at least ten times. The chain combines TRBV2 with TRBJ1-4, with D maybe TRBD1 (5 bases). Germline V gives CDR1 SNHLY, CDR2 FYNNEI. This CDR3 spans 14 amino acids. The V and J ends lost 3 bases and 7 bases respectively, with 12 bases between them. The CDR3 region has the DNA TGTGCCAGCAGTGACGGGGCAGGGTTTGAAAAACTGTTTTTT. Encoded protein: CASSDGAGFEKLFF. The variable domain in full, with the rest retrieved from reference TRBV2 and TRBJ1-4, is EPEVTQTPSHQVTQMGQEVILRCVPISNHLYFYWYRQILGQKVEFLVSFYNNEISEKSEIFDDQFSVERPDGSNFTLKIRSTKLEDSAMYFCASSDGAGFEKLFFGSGTQLSVL.

In this sample, this clonotype turned up many times. The chain employs TRBV6-1 and TRBJ2-5; D gene unclear. Germline V lookup: CDR1 MNHNS, CDR2 SASEGT. Trimming took off 7 bases at V and 7 bases at J, with 7 bases between the two ends. The CDR3 covers 10 residues. CDR3 sequence: CASTVSTQYF. CDR3 bases: TGTGCCAGCACAGTCTCGACCCAGTACTTC.

This clonotype was observed many times. CDR3 loop: CASSPQGETQYF. In DNA form, the CDR3 reads TGTGCCAGCAGCCCACAGGGAGAGACCCAGTACTTC. V and J are TRBV11-2 and TRBJ2-5; D is perhaps TRBD1 (6 bases). Trimming took 5 bases from V and 4 from J, leaving 8 bases between them. This CDR3 has 12 amino acids. Germline V gene data show CDR1 as SGHAT and CDR2 as FQNNGV.

The V gene is TRBV9, the J gene TRBJ1-1; 8 positions match TRBD1. Germline lookup yields CDR1 SGDLS and CDR2 YYNGEE. V gave up 4 bases and J gave up 8 bases; unmatched junction bases: 10. The CDR3 has 14 residues. CDR3 in amino acids: CASSQTGAGVEAFF. As DNA, the CDR3 is TGTGCCAGCAGCCAGACAGGGGCGGGGGTGGAAGCTTTCTTT.

This clonotype was counted ten times or more. The chain employs TRBV7-2 and TRBJ2-5; D ambiguous. In germline, CDR1 is SGHTA, CDR2 FQGNSA. The CDR3 sequence is 14 residues long. Trimming cost V 3 bases and J 5 bases, with 13 bases left between them. The CDR3 here is CASSFRHDLETQYF. The CDR3 DNA reads TGTGCCAGCAGCTTCCGACACGACCTTGAGACCCAGTACTTC.

In its sample, this clonotype was seen many times. The chain couples TRBV12-3 or TRBV12-4 to TRBJ1-5; D possibly corresponds to TRBD1 (5 bases). The length of the CDR3 is 16 residues. Trimming removed 3 bases from V and 4 bases from J, with 16 bases in between. Here the CDR3 DNA reads TGTGCCAGCAGTTTGTCCGGGGGGAACCCAAATCAGCCCCAGCATTTT. Translating gives CASSLSGGNPNQPQHF.

There are many counts of this clonotype. DNA of the CDR3: TGTGCCAGCACCAGTTTCCACGGGAGGGGATCCACTGAAGCTTTCTTT. Translation gives CASTSFHGRGSTEAFF. The chain combines TRBV28 with TRBJ1-1, with D possibly matching TRBD1 (5 bases). CDR1 and CDR2 (germline): MDHEN, SYDVKM. V lost 7 bases, J lost 4 bases, and 22 bases lay in between. The CDR3 is made up of 16 amino acids. Based on the CDR3 plus reference TRBV28 and TRBJ1-1, the full variable domain is DVKVTQSSRYLVKRTGEKVFLECVQDMDHENMFWYRQDPGLGLRLIYFSYDVKMKEKGDIPEGYSVSREKKERFSLILESASTNQTSMYLCASTSFHGRGSTEAFFGQGTRLTVV.

V and J are TRBV6-1 and TRBJ2-7; tentative D call: TRBD1 (5 bases). The germline V gene encodes CDR1 MNHNS and CDR2 SASEGT. V lost 6 bases, J lost 1 base, and 16 bases lay in between. The CDR3 loop spans 15 amino acids. The CDR3 nucleotides read TGTGCCAGCAGGAAAAAGGGCAGGGCTTCCTACGAGCAGTACTTC. Its protein is CASRKKGRASYEQYF.

There are a few counts of this clonotype. The V gene is TRBV28, the J gene TRBJ2-7; 9 bases align to TRBD2. V dropped 7 bases and J dropped 3; count of bases not matched to a gene: 7. Germline CDR1 is MDHEN and CDR2 is SYDVKM. There are 14 residues in the CDR3. The CDR3 loop reads CASTESGRFYEQYF. The CDR3 nucleotides are TGTGCCAGCACGGAGAGCGGGAGGTTCTACGAGCAGTACTTC. Using reference TRBV28 and TRBJ2-7 for the parts outside the CDR3, the full variable domain is DVKVTQSSRYLVKRTGEKVFLECVQDMDHENMFWYRQDPGLGLRLIYFSYDVKMKEKGDIPEGYSVSREKKERFSLILESASTNQTSMYLCASTESGRFYEQYFGPGTRLTVT.

V is TRBV9 and J is TRBJ2-1; 13 bases line up with TRBD2. The CDR3 extends over 19 amino acids. Germline V gene lookup returns CDR1 SGDLS and CDR2 YYNGEE. Trimming took 4 bases from V and 7 from J; bases not matched to a gene: 17. CDR3 DNA: TGTGCCAGCAGCCAAGATCCCGGACTAGCGGGAGAGGGCTGGAATGAGCAGTTCTTC. It yields the protein CASSQDPGLAGEGWNEQFF.